The 11 T cell receptor beta chains below all came from one sample that was sequenced in a study of control samples from healthy donors and cancer patients. The table came from immunoSEQ multiplex PCR; TCRdb's copy has only in-frame clones and leaves some out. This sample has approximately 110,000 clones, with roughly 80% found just once. Specimen: blood. These receptor sequences come from a woman between 45 and 65 years old in good health.

This clone was detected once. The chain combines TRBV11-3 with TRBJ1-1, with 12 bases that match TRBD1. Germline CDR1 and CDR2: SGHNT and YENEEA. With 5 bases clipped from V and 4 bases from J, the junction kept 11 bases outside the gene matches. The CDR3 sequence is 17 residues long. The CDR3 spells CASSPGPGQGAGTEAFF. The CDR3 DNA is TGTGCCAGCAGCCCGGGACCGGGACAGGGGGCTGGCACTGAAGCTTTCTTT.

The chain recombines TRBV7-2 with TRBJ1-5; D remains ambiguous. The CDR3 runs to 13 residues. The germline V and J ends were trimmed by 5 bases and 3 bases, with 8 bases remaining between them. Germline loops: CDR1 SGHTA, CDR2 FQGNSA. The CDR3 spells CASSARNNQPQHF. Written as DNA, the CDR3 is TGTGCCAGCAGCGCCCGGAACAATCAGCCCCAGCATTTT.

The chain couples TRBV19 to TRBJ1-2; D gene uncertain. V dropped 1 base and J dropped 4 bases, with 10 bases sitting between them. Looked up from germline, CDR1 is LNHDA and CDR2 is SQIVND (reference sequence). CDR3 length: 14 residues. The CDR3 protein is CASSIVGYLYGYTF. The CDR3 bases are TGTGCCAGTAGTATAGTCGGATATCTCTATGGCTACACCTTC.

This chain links TRBV5-4 with TRBJ2-7, with D uncertain. Germline V gene data show CDR1 as SGHNT and CDR2 as YYREEE (reference sequence). Trimming pared 0 bases from V and 3 bases from J, leaving 7 bases between. The CDR3 runs to 13 residues. CDR3 in amino acids: CASSLEASYEQYF. DNA of the CDR3: TGTGCCAGCAGCTTGGAGGCCAGCTACGAGCAGTACTTC.

The rearrangement links TRBV7-9 to TRBJ1-2, with D uncertain. In germline, CDR1 is SEHNR, CDR2 FQNEAQ (reference sequence). This CDR3 contains 14 residues. Trimming removed 5 bases at V and 8 bases at J, with 18 bases between. CDR3 DNA sequence: TGTGCCAGCAGCCAGCTTAGTTCCCCGGGGGGCTACACCTTC. Encoded protein: CASSQLSSPGGYTF.

V gene TRBV27 combines with J gene TRBJ2-7, with D perhaps TRBD1 or TRBD2 (5 bases each). CDR3 size: 15 residues. The germline CDR1 and CDR2 sequences are MNHEY and SMNVEV (reference sequence). Trimming shortened V by 1 base and J by 6 bases, and 16 bases separated the two germline ends. The CDR3 DNA reads as TGTGCCAGCAGTTTATTTTCCGGGGCGAGCCGCGAGCAGTACTTC. Translated: CASSLFSGASREQYF.

V usage is TRBV6-1 and J usage is TRBJ2-5; D not resolved. The CDR3 is 15 amino acids. Trimming pared 0 bases from V and 5 bases from J, leaving 13 bases between. Germline assignment: CDR1 MNHNS and CDR2 SASEGT. The CDR3 coding sequence is TGTGCCAGCAGTGAAGCGGGCGGACCTTGGGAGACCCAGTACTTC. Its translation: CASSEAGGPWETQYF.

The V call is TRBV4-3, the J call TRBJ2-7, with a tentative D call TRBD1 (5 bases). The CDR3 contains 15 residues. The V gene lost 0 bases and the J gene lost 3 bases, with 12 bases spanning the gap. Germline V gene sequence: CDR1 LGHNA, CDR2 YSLEER. This chain's CDR3 is CASSQDQGVGYEQYF. CDR3 bases: TGCGCCAGCAGCCAAGATCAGGGTGTTGGCTACGAGCAGTACTTC.

The V gene is TRBV11-2, the J gene TRBJ1-6; D is uncertain. This CDR3 region has 13 residues. Germline V gene sequence: CDR1 SGHAT, CDR2 FQNNGV. V was shortened by 5 bases and J by 8 bases, with 10 bases between the two germline ends. The CDR3: CASSTTRDSPLHF. The CDR3 DNA reads TGTGCCAGCAGCACAACTCGAGATTCACCCCTCCACTTT.

This chain links TRBV7-2 with TRBJ1-2; 7 positions match TRBD1. Per the germline V gene, CDR1 is SGHTA and CDR2 is FQGNSA. The CDR3 length is 14 residues. Trimming removed 5 bases from V and 7 bases from J; junction bases left unmatched: 10. Here the CDR3 DNA reads TGTGCCAGCAGCCAAGGGAGACAGGGAGGTGGCTACACCTTC. Protein: CASSQGRQGGGYTF.

V is TRBV5-1 and J is TRBJ2-1; D is uncertain. The germline CDR1 and CDR2 sequences are SGHRS and YFSETQ. The V end lost 0 bases, the J end lost 6 bases, and 7 bases lay between the germline ends. This CDR3 spans 13 amino acids. This chain's CDR3 is CASSLAGFNEQFF. The CDR3 DNA reads as TGCGCCAGCAGCTTGGCCGGATTCAATGAGCAGTTCTTC. The full variable domain, rest sourced from reference TRBV5-1 and TRBJ2-1, is KAGVTQTPRYLIKTRGQQVTLSCSPISGHRSVSWYQQTPGQGLQFLFEYFSETQRNKGNFPGRFSGRQFSNSRSEMNVSTLELGDSALYLCASSLAGFNEQFFGPGTRLTVL.